This TCR beta chain derives from a study of Ad26.COV2.S vaccination and SARS-CoV-2 variants. Study details: Intramuscular Ad26.COV2.S doses were given once or twice, 56 days apart.

Treatment defined: approximately 18 received Ad26.COV2.S at low or high dose, single or two shots; about 5 received placebo; per-sample allocation not given. Collection of the samples took place on day 63 after the first injection of vaccine or placebo. Vaccine was an Ad26 vector expressing Wuhan-strain SARS-CoV-2 spike. Per the germline V gene, CDR1 is SGHTA and CDR2 is FQGNSA. The ends were cut back, 5 bases at V and 5 bases at J, with 12 bases in the middle. The CDR3 has 13 residues. Measured with immunoSEQ multiplex PCR; TCRdb has only the in-frame clones, and not every one. The sample carries roughly 400,000 clones, over 80% recorded once.

This specimen was peripheral blood, taken in a trial of Ad26.COV2.S vaccine versus placebo. The TCR originated in a person aged 18 to 59 who received the Ad26.COV2.S COVID-19 vaccine or a placebo. V gene TRBV7-2 combines with J gene TRBJ2-5; D may be TRBD2 (6 bases). CDR3 sequence (DNA): TGTGCCAGCAGCGCAAGACTAGTGGAGACCCAGTACTTC. This codes for CASSARLVETQYF.